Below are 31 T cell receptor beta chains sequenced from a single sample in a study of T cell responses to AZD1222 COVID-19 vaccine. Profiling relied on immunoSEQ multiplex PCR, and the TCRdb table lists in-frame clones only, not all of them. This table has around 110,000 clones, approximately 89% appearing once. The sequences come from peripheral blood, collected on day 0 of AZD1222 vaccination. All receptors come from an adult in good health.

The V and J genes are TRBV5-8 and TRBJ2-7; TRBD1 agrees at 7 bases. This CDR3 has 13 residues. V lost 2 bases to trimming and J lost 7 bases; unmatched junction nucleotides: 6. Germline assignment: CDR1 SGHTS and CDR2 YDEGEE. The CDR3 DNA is TGTGCCAGCAGCTTCAAGGGGGCGAGTGAGCAGTACTTC. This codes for CASSFKGASEQYF.

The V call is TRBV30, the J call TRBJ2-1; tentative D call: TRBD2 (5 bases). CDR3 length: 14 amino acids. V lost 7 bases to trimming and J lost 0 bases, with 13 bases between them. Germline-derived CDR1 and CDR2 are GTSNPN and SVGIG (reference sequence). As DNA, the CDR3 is TGTGCCTCGAGGGTTTGGCCCTCCTACAATGAGCAGTTCTTC. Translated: CASRVWPSYNEQFF. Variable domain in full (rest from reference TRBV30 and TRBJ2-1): SQTIHQWPATLVQPVGSPLSLECTVEGTSNPNLYWYRQAAGRGLQLLFYSVGIGQISSEVPQNLSASRPQDRQFILSSKKLLLSDSGFYLCASRVWPSYNEQFFGPGTRLTVL.

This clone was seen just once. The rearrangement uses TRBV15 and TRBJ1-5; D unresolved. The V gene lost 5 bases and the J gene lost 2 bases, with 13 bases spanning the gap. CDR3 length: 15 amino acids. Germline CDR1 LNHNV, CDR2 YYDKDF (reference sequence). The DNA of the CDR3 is TGTGCCACCAGCGGTGCCTGGGGTGGCAATCAGCCCCAGCATTTT. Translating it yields CATSGAWGGNQPQHF.

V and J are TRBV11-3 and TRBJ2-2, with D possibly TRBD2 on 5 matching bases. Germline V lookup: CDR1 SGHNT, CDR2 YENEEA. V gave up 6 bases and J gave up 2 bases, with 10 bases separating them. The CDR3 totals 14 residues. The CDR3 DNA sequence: TGTGCCAGCAGTAAAGGAGGAAACACCGGGGAGCTGTTTTTT. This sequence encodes CASSKGGNTGELFF.

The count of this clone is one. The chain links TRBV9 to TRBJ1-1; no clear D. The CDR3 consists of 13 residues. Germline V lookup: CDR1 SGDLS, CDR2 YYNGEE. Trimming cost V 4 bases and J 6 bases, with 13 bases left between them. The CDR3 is CASSPSGAPEAFF. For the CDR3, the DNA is TGTGCCAGCAGCCCGAGTGGCGCCCCTGAAGCTTTCTTT.

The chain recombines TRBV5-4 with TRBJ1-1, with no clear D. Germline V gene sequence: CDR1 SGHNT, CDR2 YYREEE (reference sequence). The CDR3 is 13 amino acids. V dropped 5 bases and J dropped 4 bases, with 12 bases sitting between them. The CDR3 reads CASSQQAGTEAFF. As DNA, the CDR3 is TGTGCCAGCAGTCAGCAGGCGGGCACTGAAGCTTTCTTT.

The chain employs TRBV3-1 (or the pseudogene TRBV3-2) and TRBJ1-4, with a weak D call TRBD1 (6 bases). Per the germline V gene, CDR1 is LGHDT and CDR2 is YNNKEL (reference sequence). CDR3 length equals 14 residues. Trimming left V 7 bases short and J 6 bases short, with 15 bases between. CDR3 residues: CASNNRQAYEKLFF. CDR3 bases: TGTGCCAGCAACAATCGACAGGCGTATGAAAAACTGTTTTTT.

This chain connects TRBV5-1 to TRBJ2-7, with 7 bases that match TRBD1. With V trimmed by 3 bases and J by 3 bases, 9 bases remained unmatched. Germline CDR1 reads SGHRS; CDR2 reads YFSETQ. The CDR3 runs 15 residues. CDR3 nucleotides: TGCGCCAGCAGCTGGACGGGACAGACGGACTACGAGCAGTACTTC. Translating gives CASSWTGQTDYEQYF.

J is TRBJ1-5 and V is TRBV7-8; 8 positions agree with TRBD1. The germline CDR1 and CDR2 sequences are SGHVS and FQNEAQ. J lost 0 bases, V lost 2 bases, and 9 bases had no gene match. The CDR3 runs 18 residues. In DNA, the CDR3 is TGTGCCAGCAGCTTATTAAGGACAGGGACCTATAGCAATCAGCCCCAGCATTTT. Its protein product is CASSLLRTGTYSNQPQHF.

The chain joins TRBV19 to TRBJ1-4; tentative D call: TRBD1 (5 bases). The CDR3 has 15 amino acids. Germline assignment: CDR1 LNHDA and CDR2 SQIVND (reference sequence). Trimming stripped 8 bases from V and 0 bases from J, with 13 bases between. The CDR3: CASAGAGTTNEKLFF. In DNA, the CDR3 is TGTGCCAGTGCCGGGGCAGGGACAACTAATGAAAAACTGTTTTTT.

The CDR3 loop reads CASSLEVGRPYQPQHF. DNA of the CDR3: TGTGCCAGCAGCTTAGAAGTTGGGCGGCCTTATCAGCCCCAGCATTTT. This sequence joins TRBV7-2 and TRBJ1-5, with D unclear. The length of the CDR3 is 16 residues. In germline, CDR1 is SGHTA, CDR2 FQGNSA. The V gene lost 1 base and the J gene lost 5 bases, with 15 bases spanning the gap.

The CDR3 DNA reads as TGTGCCAGCAGCTTATGGTCAGGGGCTATTGGCACAGATACGCAGTATTTT. This gives the protein CASSLWSGAIGTDTQYF. The genes are TRBV5-6 and TRBJ2-3; perhaps TRBD1 as D (6 bases). CDR1 and CDR2 from the germline V gene are SGHDT and YYEEEE. With 2 bases removed from V and 1 base from J, the gap between germline ends came to 17 bases. CDR3 length equals 17 residues.

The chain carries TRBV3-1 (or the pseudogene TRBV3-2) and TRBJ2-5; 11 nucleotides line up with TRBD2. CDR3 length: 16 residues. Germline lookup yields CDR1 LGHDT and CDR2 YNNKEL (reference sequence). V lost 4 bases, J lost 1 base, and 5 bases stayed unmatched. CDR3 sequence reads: CASSPWGTSGQETQYF. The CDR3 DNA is TGTGCCAGCAGCCCCTGGGGGACTAGCGGCCAAGAGACCCAGTACTTC.

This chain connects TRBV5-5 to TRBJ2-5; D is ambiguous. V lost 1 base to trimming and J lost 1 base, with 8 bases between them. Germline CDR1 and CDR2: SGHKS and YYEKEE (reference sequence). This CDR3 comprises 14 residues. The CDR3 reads CASSLSGTQETQYF. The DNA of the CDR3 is TGTGCCAGCAGCTTGTCAGGAACCCAAGAGACCCAGTACTTC.

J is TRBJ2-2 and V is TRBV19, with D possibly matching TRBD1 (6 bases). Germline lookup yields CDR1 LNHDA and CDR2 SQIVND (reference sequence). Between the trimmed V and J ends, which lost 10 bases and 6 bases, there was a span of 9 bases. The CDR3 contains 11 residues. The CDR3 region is CATRQAGELFF. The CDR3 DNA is TGTGCCACCCGACAGGCCGGGGAGCTGTTTTTT.

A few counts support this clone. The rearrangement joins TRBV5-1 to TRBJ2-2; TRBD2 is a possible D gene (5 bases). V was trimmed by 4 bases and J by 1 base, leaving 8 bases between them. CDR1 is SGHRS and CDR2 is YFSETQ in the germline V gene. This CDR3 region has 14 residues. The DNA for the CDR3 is TGCGCCAGCAGCCCAGGACTGAACACCGGGGAGCTGTTTTTT. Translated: CASSPGLNTGELFF.

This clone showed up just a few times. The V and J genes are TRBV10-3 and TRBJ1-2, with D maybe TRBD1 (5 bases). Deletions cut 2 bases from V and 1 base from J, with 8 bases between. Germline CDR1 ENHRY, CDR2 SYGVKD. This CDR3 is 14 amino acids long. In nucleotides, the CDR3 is TGTGCCATCAGTGAGCCTCAGGGTAACTATGGCTACACCTTC. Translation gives CAISEPQGNYGYTF.

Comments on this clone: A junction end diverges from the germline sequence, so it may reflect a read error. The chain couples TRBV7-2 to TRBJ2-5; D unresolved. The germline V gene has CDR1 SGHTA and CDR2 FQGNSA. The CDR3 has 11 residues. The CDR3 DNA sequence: TGTGCCAGCTGCTTCTCAGAGACCCAGTACTTC. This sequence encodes CASCFSETQYF.

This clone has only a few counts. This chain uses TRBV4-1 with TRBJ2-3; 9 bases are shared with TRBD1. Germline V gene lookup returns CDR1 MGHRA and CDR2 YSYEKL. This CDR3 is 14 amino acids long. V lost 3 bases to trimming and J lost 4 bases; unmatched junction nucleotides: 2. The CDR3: CASSQGDRADTQYF. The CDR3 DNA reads TGCGCCAGCAGCCAGGGGGACAGGGCAGATACGCAGTATTTT.

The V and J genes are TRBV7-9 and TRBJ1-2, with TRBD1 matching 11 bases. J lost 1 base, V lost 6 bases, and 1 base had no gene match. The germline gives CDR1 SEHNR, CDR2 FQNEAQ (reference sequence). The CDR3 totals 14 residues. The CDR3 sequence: CASSGTGGNYGYTF. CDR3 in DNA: TGTGCCAGCAGTGGGACAGGGGGTAACTATGGCTACACCTTC. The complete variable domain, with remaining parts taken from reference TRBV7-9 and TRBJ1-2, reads DTGVSQNPRHKITKRGQNVTFRCDPISEHNRLYWYRQTLGQGPEFLTYFQNEAQLEKSRLLSDRFSAERPKGSFSTLEIQRTEQGDSAMYLCASSGTGGNYGYTFGSGTRLTVV.

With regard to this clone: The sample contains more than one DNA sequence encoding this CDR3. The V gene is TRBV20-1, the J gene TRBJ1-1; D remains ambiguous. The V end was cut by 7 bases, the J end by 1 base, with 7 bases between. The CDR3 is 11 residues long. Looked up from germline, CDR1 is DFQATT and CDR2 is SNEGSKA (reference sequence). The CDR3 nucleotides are TGCAGTGGGCACAGGAACACTGAAGCTTTCTTT. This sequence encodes CSGHRNTEAFF.

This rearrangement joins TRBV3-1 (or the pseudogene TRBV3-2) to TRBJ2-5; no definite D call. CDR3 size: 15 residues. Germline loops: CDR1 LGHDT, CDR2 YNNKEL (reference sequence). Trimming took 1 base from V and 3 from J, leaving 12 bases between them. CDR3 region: CASSQVAGREETQYF. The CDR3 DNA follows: TGTGCCAGCAGCCAAGTCGCCGGCAGAGAAGAGACCCAGTACTTC.

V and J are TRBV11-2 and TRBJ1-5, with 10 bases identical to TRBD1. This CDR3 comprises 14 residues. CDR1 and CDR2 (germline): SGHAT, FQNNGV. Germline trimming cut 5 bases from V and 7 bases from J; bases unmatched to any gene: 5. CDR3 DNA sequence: TGTGCCAGCAGCCCCGGACAGGGGGACCAGCCCCAGCATTTT. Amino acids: CASSPGQGDQPQHF.

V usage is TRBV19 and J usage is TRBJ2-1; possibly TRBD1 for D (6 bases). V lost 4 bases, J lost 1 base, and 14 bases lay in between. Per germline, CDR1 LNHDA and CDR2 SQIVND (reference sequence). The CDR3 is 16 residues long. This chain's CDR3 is CASSRWTDPSYNEQFF. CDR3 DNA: TGTGCCAGTAGTAGGTGGACAGACCCATCCTACAATGAGCAGTTCTTC.

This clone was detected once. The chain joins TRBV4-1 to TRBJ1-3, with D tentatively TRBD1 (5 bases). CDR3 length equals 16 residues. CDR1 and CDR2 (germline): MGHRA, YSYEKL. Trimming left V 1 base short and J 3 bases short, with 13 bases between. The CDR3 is CASSQVIGGSGNTIYF. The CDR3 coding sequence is TGCGCCAGCAGCCAAGTTATCGGGGGAAGTGGAAACACCATATATTTT.

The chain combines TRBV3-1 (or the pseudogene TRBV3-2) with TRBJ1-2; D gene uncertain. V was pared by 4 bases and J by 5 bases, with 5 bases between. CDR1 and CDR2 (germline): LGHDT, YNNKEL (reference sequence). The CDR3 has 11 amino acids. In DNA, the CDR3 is TGTGCCAGCAGCCGTTCATATGGCTACACCTTC. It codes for CASSRSYGYTF.

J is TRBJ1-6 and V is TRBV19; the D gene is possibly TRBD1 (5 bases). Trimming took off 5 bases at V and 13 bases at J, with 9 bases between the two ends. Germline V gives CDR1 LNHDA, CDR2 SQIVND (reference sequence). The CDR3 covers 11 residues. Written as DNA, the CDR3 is TGTGCCAGTAGTCTCCGGGGGCCCCTCCACTTT. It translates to CASSLRGPLHF.

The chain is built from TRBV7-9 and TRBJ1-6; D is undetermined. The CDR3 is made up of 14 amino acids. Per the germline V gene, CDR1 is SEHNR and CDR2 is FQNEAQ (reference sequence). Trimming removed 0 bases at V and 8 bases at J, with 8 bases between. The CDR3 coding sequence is TGTGCCAGCAGCTTAGCGGCGGAGCATTCACCCCTCCACTTT. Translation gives CASSLAAEHSPLHF.

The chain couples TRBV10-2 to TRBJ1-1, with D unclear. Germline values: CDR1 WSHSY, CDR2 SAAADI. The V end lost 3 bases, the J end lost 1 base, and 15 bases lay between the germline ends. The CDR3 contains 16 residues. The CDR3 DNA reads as TGCGCCAGCAGTGATTATAGCGACTCGGCGAACACTGAAGCTTTCTTT. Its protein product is CASSDYSDSANTEAFF.

DNA of the CDR3: TGTGCCAGCAGCTTCGCCCGACCGGGACAGGGGGCTAATCAGCCCCAGCATTTT. Translation gives CASSFARPGQGANQPQHF. The chain links TRBV7-9 to TRBJ1-5; 12 bases are shared with TRBD1. Germline CDR1 and CDR2: SEHNR and FQNEAQ (reference sequence). The CDR3 has 18 amino acids. Germline trimming cut 3 bases from V and 4 bases from J; bases unmatched to any gene: 10.

CDR3 sequence: CASSLEDYSNYGYTF. The CDR3, as DNA: TGCGCCAGCAGCTTGGAAGACTACAGTAACTATGGCTACACCTTC. This chain connects TRBV5-1 to TRBJ1-2; D gene unclear. V lost 0 bases and J lost 1, with 10 bases in between. Germline values: CDR1 SGHRS, CDR2 YFSETQ. This CDR3 is built from 15 residues.